The next 6 T cell receptor beta chains were all read from a single sample in a study of control samples from healthy donors and cancer patients. Generated by immunoSEQ multiplex PCR, the TCRdb table keeps only in-frame clones and is missing some. The data show around 110,000 clones, roughly nine tenths seen once. Sample: PBMCs. The origin of the receptors is a woman aged 50 to 60 with colorectal cancer.

The chain is built from TRBV18 and TRBJ1-1; D may be TRBD1 (5 bases). CDR1 is KGHSH and CDR2 is LQKENI in the germline V gene. The length of the CDR3 is 13 residues. Trimming left V 1 base short and J 6 bases short, with 9 bases between. This chain's CDR3 is CASSPRPGAEAFF. CDR3 bases: TGTGCCAGCTCACCACGCCCGGGGGCTGAAGCTTTCTTT.

V and J are TRBV11-1 and TRBJ1-1; 7 bases are shared with TRBD1. V was pared by 4 bases and J by 0 bases, with 2 bases of the junction left unmatched. Looked up from germline, CDR1 is SGHAT and CDR2 is FQDESV (reference sequence). The length of the CDR3 is 14 residues. CDR3 protein: CASSSDRVNTEAFF. In DNA form, the CDR3 reads TGTGCCAGCAGCTCAGACAGGGTGAACACTGAAGCTTTCTTT.

The rearrangement uses TRBV14 and TRBJ2-3; TRBD1 is a possible D gene (5 bases). The CDR3 is 14 residues long. Deletions cut 4 bases from V and 6 bases from J, with 14 bases between. Germline assignment: CDR1 SGHDN and CDR2 FVKESK. The CDR3 DNA reads as TGTGCCAGCAGCCTCACTCAGACAGAGGATACGCAGTATTTT. It specifies CASSLTQTEDTQYF.

The J gene is TRBJ2-1, the V gene TRBV19; 7 bases agree with TRBD1. This CDR3 is 16 amino acids long. V lost 1 base, J lost 9 bases, and 12 bases stayed unmatched. Per germline, CDR1 LNHDA and CDR2 SQIVND (reference sequence). The CDR3 bases are TGTGCCAGTAGTATAGGGAACAGGGGCTGGCCGGCTGAGCAGTTCTTC. Translating it yields CASSIGNRGWPAEQFF.

The chain has TRBV28 and TRBJ1-2; 10 bases map to TRBD1. V lost 5 bases, J lost 4 bases, and 7 bases stayed unmatched. Germline V gives CDR1 MDHEN, CDR2 SYDVKM. CDR3 length: 15 amino acids. CDR3 sequence (DNA): TGTGCCAGCAGTCGTCCGGGACAGGGGTCCTATGGCTACACCTTC. Its protein product is CASSRPGQGSYGYTF.

The chain couples TRBV5-1 to TRBJ1-2, with a tentative D call TRBD1 (6 bases). The V end lost 0 bases, the J end lost 7 bases, and 16 bases lay between the germline ends. CDR1 SGHRS and CDR2 YFSETQ come from the germline V gene. The CDR3 is 15 amino acids. CDR3 residues: CASSLAGSGAGGYTF. CDR3 DNA sequence: TGCGCCAGCAGCTTGGCGGGGTCGGGGGCCGGTGGCTACACCTTC.